These 17 T cell receptor beta chains were all obtained from the same sample, sequenced in a study of blood T cell repertoires in COVID-19. TCRdb's table, derived via immunoSEQ multiplex PCR, lists solely in-frame clones and lacks some. The sample lists 310,000 or so clones, around nine tenths occurring once. Sequencing was performed on PBMCs or T cells enriched from blood (not recorded which). The receptors come from a woman aged 25 to 39 who had recovered from COVID-19.

The V call is TRBV28, the J call TRBJ1-3; TRBD1 aligns across 9 bases. In germline, CDR1 is MDHEN, CDR2 SYDVKM. The CDR3 is 17 amino acids. The ends lost 8 bases at V and 0 bases at J; junction bases unmatched: 11. CDR3 bases: TGTGCCAGCCATACCCCGGGACAGGGCGTCTCTGGAAACACCATATATTTT. Its translation is CASHTPGQGVSGNTIYF.

This clone was seen only a few times. The chain couples TRBV28 to TRBJ2-1, with TRBD2 matching 10 bases. Germline assignment: CDR1 MDHEN and CDR2 SYDVKM. V shed 10 bases and J 9 bases; nucleotides not matched to a gene: 9. The CDR3 spans 13 residues. CDR3 DNA sequence: TGTGCCACCACGGGACTAGCGTGGGGTGAGCAGTTCTTC. Its translation is CATTGLAWGEQFF. Full variable domain (outside the CDR3, taken from reference TRBV28 and TRBJ2-1): DVKVTQSSRYLVKRTGEKVFLECVQDMDHENMFWYRQDPGLGLRLIYFSYDVKMKEKGDIPEGYSVSREKKERFSLILESASTNQTSMYLCATTGLAWGEQFFGPGTRLTVL.

This clone was picked up one time. The chain links TRBV28 to TRBJ1-5, with a tentative D call TRBD1 (5 bases). The CDR3 covers 16 residues. Trimming removed 1 base from V and 5 bases from J, with 15 bases in between. CDR1 is MDHEN, CDR2 SYDVKM, per germline. CDR3 in DNA: TGTGCCAGCAGTTTATTTGGGCCAGGGAGGGATCAGCCCCAGCATTTT. This encodes CASSLFGPGRDQPQHF.

V is TRBV18 and J is TRBJ2-3; 14 positions agree with TRBD2. CDR1 KGHSH and CDR2 LQKENI come from the germline V gene. The CDR3 spans 19 residues. The V segment lost 1 base and the J segment 2 bases; nucleotides outside the gene matches: 8. The CDR3 DNA sequence: TGTGCCAGCTCACCACTGGGAGGACTAGCGGGAGGATTCACAGATACGCAGTATTTT. It translates to CASSPLGGLAGGFTDTQYF. The entire variable domain, with the rest obtained from reference TRBV18 and TRBJ2-3, is as follows: NAGVMQNPRHLVRRRGQEARLRCSPMKGHSHVYWYRQLPEEGLKFMVYLQKENIIDESGMPKERFSAEFPKEGPSILRIQQVVRGDSAAYFCASSPLGGLAGGFTDTQYFGPGTRLTVL.

This chain connects TRBV28 to TRBJ1-6; possibly TRBD1 for D (6 bases). Germline CDR1 is MDHEN and CDR2 is SYDVKM. There are 12 residues in the CDR3. Trimming cost V 6 bases and J 16 bases, with 16 bases left between them. Written as DNA, the CDR3 is TGTGCCAGCAGCCCCGCCGAGGGGGTTCTCCACTTT. Its translation: CASSPAEGVLHF.

The rearrangement joins TRBV29-1 to TRBJ1-2; D unclear. This CDR3 comprises 14 residues. The ends were cut back, 0 bases at V and 5 bases at J, with 13 bases in the middle. Per germline, CDR1 SQVTM and CDR2 ANQGSEA. The CDR3 DNA follows: TGCAGCGTTGAAGATTGGGCTGCTGAATATGGCTACACCTTC. Its protein is CSVEDWAAEYGYTF. Using reference TRBV29-1 and TRBJ1-2 for the parts outside the CDR3, the full variable domain is SAVISQKPSRDICQRGTSLTIQCQVDSQVTMMFWYRQQPGQSLTLIATANQGSEATYESGFVIDKFPISRPNLTFSTLTVSNMSPEDSSIYLCSVEDWAAEYGYTFGSGTRLTVV.

The chain joins TRBV7-2 to TRBJ2-7; weak D call: TRBD2 (7 bases). The CDR3 has 18 residues. Trimming shortened V by 1 base and J by 3 bases, and 22 bases separated the two germline ends. CDR1 is SGHTA, CDR2 FQGNSA, per germline. The CDR3 DNA reads as TGTGCCAGCAGCTTAGTCTACGGGGGGCTAGGTCAAGACTACGAGCAGTACTTC. It yields the protein CASSLVYGGLGQDYEQYF.

This clone was detected only once. The CDR3 sequence is CASSPGDSRNTEAFF. The CDR3 DNA reads TGTGCCAGCTCACCTGGGGACAGTCGGAATACTGAAGCTTTCTTT. J is TRBJ1-1 and V is TRBV18, with 7 bases identical to TRBD1. Germline V lookup: CDR1 KGHSH, CDR2 LQKENI. V was pared by 3 bases and J by 5 bases, with 9 bases of the junction left unmatched. This CDR3 comprises 15 residues.

The chain is built from TRBV6-2 or TRBV6-3 and TRBJ2-2; tentatively, D is TRBD2 (5 bases). Between the trimmed V and J ends, which lost 0 bases and 4 bases, there was a span of 12 bases. CDR1 is MNHEY, CDR2 SVGEGT, per germline. CDR3 size: 16 residues. This chain's CDR3 is CASSYSLPGGTGELFF. The CDR3 bases are TGTGCCAGCAGTTACTCGCTGCCAGGAGGCACCGGGGAGCTGTTTTTT.

This rearrangement joins TRBV11-3 to TRBJ2-3, with D possibly matching TRBD2 (5 bases). Germline V gene lookup returns CDR1 SGHNT and CDR2 YENEEA. The germline V and J ends were trimmed by 2 bases and 3 bases, with 9 bases remaining between them. The CDR3 sequence is 14 residues long. CDR3 DNA sequence: TGTGCCAGCAGCTTAAGCGGAGTAACAGATACGCAGTATTTT. Translating it yields CASSLSGVTDTQYF. Variable domain in full (rest from reference TRBV11-3 and TRBJ2-3): EAGVVQSPRYKIIEKKQPVAFWCNPISGHNTLYWYLQNLGQGPELLIRYENEEAVDDSQLPKDRFSAERLKGVDSTLKIQPAELGDSAVYLCASSLSGVTDTQYFGPGTRLTVL.

The rearrangement joins TRBV25-1 to TRBJ1-1; possible D gene TRBD1, 6 bases. Trimming left V 7 bases short and J 2 bases short, with 14 bases between. CDR1 MGHDK and CDR2 SYGVNS come from the germline V gene. The CDR3 totals 14 residues. CDR3 coding DNA: TGTGCCAGCACCCGGTCGGGGGGCAACACTGAAGCTTTCTTT. Encoded protein: CASTRSGGNTEAFF.

J is TRBJ2-2 and V is TRBV4-3, with D tentatively TRBD1 (6 bases). The CDR3 extends over 15 amino acids. Germline CDR1 reads LGHNA; CDR2 reads YSLEER. The V and J ends lost 0 bases and 6 bases respectively, with 11 bases between them. DNA of the CDR3: TGCGCCAGCAGCCAAGACACAGGGTTATCCGGGGAGCTGTTTTTT. Its protein is CASSQDTGLSGELFF.

The chain has TRBV28 and TRBJ1-5; possible D gene TRBD1, 5 bases. Per germline, CDR1 MDHEN and CDR2 SYDVKM. V was cut by 7 bases and J by 0 bases, with 13 bases left in between. CDR3 length: 15 amino acids. The chain's CDR3 is CASTRRGYSNQPQHF. The CDR3 DNA reads TGTGCCAGCACCAGGAGGGGCTATAGCAATCAGCCCCAGCATTTT.

As for this clone: Different DNA sequences within this sample yield the same CDR3. V and J are TRBV11-2 and TRBJ1-1; no definite D call. Germline-derived CDR1 and CDR2 are SGHAT and FQNNGV. Deletions cut 0 bases from V and 4 bases from J, with 6 bases between. This CDR3 contains 13 residues. In nucleotides, the CDR3 is TGTGCCAGCAGCTTAGAGGGAGGCACTGAAGCTTTCTTT. Amino acids: CASSLEGGTEAFF.

J is TRBJ1-5 and V is TRBV19; 11 nucleotides align to TRBD1. CDR3 length: 15 residues. Unmatched junction bases numbered 4, after V lost 3 bases and J lost 6 bases. Germline lookup yields CDR1 LNHDA and CDR2 SQIVND (reference sequence). The CDR3 DNA sequence: TGTGCCAGTAGTATGAGGGGACAGGGGGGTCAGCCCCAGCATTTT. It translates to CASSMRGQGGQPQHF.

The gene calls are TRBV6-2 or TRBV6-3 and TRBJ2-2, with TRBD1 matching over 7 bases. Germline assignment: CDR1 MNHEY and CDR2 SVGEGT. Unmatched junction bases numbered 4, after V lost 6 bases and J lost 3 bases. The CDR3 has 14 residues. The CDR3 nucleotides are TGTGCCAGCAGCGACAGGGCTGACACCGGGGAGCTGTTTTTT. This translates into CASSDRADTGELFF.

The chain joins TRBV3-1 (or the pseudogene TRBV3-2) to TRBJ2-3, with 10 bases lining up with TRBD2. The J segment lost 5 bases and the V segment lost 1 base, leaving 9 bases of the junction unmatched. CDR1 is LGHDT and CDR2 is YNNKEL in the germline V gene (reference sequence). The CDR3 is 17 amino acids. CDR3 sequence (DNA): TGTGCCAGCAGCCAAGTGGCCAGCGGGAGGGCGAGAGATACGCAGTATTTT. Amino acids: CASSQVASGRARDTQYF.